These 5 T cell receptor beta chains were all obtained from the same sample, sequenced in a study of T cells after yellow fever vaccination. TCRdb called the 5' RACE reads again in MiXCR, with one record for every CDR3 protein. This table has some 300,000 distinct CDR3 sequences, less than 9.5% appearing once. The sample in question was CD4+ T cells sorted from PBMCs, obtained 5 days after the yellow fever booster vaccination. These receptors all come from a young man who received the YFV17D yellow fever vaccine.

This clonotype has at least ten counts. The V gene is TRBV25-1, the J gene TRBJ1-6, with unresolved D. Trimming removed 4 bases at V and 8 bases at J, with 6 bases between. Germline CDR1 MGHDK, CDR2 SYGVNS. This CDR3 is built from 12 residues. The DNA of the CDR3 is TGTGCCAGCAGTGGGGATTATTCACCCCTCCACTTT. It codes for CASSGDYSPLHF.

This clonotype appeared a few times. The chain has TRBV5-1 and TRBJ2-7, with D perhaps TRBD2 (7 bases). Germline CDR1 reads SGHRS; CDR2 reads YFSETQ. Trimming pared 3 bases from V and 2 bases from J, leaving 18 bases between. CDR3 length: 16 residues. The CDR3 region has the DNA TGCGCCAGCAGCTCTGGGGAGGGGGACACTACCTACGAGCAGTACTTC. Translated, it gives CASSSGEGDTTYEQYF.

V gene TRBV12-3 or TRBV12-4 combines with J gene TRBJ1-2, with D possibly TRBD1 on 5 matching bases. The CDR3 contains 13 residues. V lost 5 bases and J 7 bases, leaving 14 bases between the germline ends. CDR3 bases: TGTGCCAGCAGTCCCCTGGGGCGGAGTGGCTACACCTTC. Protein sequence: CASSPLGRSGYTF.

This clonotype was seen a few times. This chain links TRBV20-1 with TRBJ1-1, with a weak D call TRBD1 (5 bases). The V gene lost 7 bases and the J gene lost 3 bases, with 15 bases spanning the gap. Germline V lookup: CDR1 DFQATT, CDR2 SNEGSKA (reference sequence). This CDR3 contains 13 residues. CDR3 bases: TGCAGTGGGGACCCTTATATATACACTGAAGCTTTCTTT. This encodes CSGDPYIYTEAFF.

V is TRBV15 and J is TRBJ2-5; weak D call: TRBD2 (6 bases). CDR1 is LNHNV, CDR2 YYDKDF, per germline (reference sequence). The CDR3 length is 15 residues. V shed 0 bases and J shed 5 bases, with 13 bases lying between them. The CDR3 DNA reads as TGTGCCACCAGCAGAGATAAACTAGCCGTGGAGACCCAGTACTTC. Its translation is CATSRDKLAVETQYF.